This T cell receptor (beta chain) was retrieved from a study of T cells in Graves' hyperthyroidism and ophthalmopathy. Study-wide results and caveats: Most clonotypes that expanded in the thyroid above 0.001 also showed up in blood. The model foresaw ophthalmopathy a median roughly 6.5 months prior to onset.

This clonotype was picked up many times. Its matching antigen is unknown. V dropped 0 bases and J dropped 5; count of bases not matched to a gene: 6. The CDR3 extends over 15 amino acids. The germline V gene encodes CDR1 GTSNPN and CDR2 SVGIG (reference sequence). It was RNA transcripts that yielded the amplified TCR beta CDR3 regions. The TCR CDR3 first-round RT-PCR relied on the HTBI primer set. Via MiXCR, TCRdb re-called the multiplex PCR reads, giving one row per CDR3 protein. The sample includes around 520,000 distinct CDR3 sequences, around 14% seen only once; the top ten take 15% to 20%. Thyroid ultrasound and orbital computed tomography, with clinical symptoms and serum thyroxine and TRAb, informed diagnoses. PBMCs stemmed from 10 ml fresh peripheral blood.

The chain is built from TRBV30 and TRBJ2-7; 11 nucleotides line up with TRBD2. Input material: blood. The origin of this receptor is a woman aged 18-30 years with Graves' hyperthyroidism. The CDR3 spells CAWSVQTSGKNEQYF. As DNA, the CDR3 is TGTGCCTGGAGTGTACAGACTAGCGGGAAAAACGAGCAGTACTTC.